The 20 T cell receptor gamma chains in this list originate from one sample, sequenced in a study of gamma-delta T cells after stem cell transplantation. TCRdb re-called the RT-PCR reads using CATT. The data contain around 1,300 gamma-chain clones, about three fifths of them singletons. The sample was gamma-delta T cells. These receptors all come from a human donor. It is not recorded whose cells these are; they may come from a transplant donor.

The V call is TRGV4, the J call TRGJ1 or TRGJ2. TCRdb gives no J gene; it was assigned here by matching the DNA to germline. After removal of 5 bases from V and 3 bases from J, the junction contained 13 bases not matched to a gene. This CDR3 region has 15 residues. Germline V CDR1 and CDR2: EGSTGY, YDSYTSSV. For the CDR3, the DNA is TGTGCCACCTGGGTGTATGATAAACGTTATTATAAGAAACTCTTT. It encodes CATWVYDKRYYKKLF.

This clone turned up a few times. J is TRGJ1 or TRGJ2 and V is TRGV3. Per germline, CDR1 VTNTFY and CDR2 YDVSTARD (reference sequence). Trimming cost V 0 bases and J 8 bases; bases outside gene matches: 4. CDR3 length equals 12 residues. The CDR3 nucleotides read TGTGCCACCTGGGACAGGAGAGATAAGAAACTCTTT. As protein: CATWDRRDKKLF.

No V gene call is available, although the J gene is TRGJ1 or TRGJ2. The CDR3 totals 13 residues. In nucleotides, the CDR3 is TGTGCCACCTGGGACGGACTGGGGTATAAGAAACTCTTT. It codes for CATWDGLGYKKLF.

This clone has only a few counts. In DNA form, the CDR3 reads TGTGCCACCTGGGACAGGCCTAATCAGAAACTCTTT. Protein sequence: CATWDRPNQKLF. V is TRGV3 and J is TRGJ1 or TRGJ2. The CDR3 runs 12 residues. CDR1 and CDR2 (germline): VTNTFY, YDVSTARD (reference sequence). J gave up 11 bases and V 0 bases, and 7 bases lay outside the gene matches.

A word on this clone: Other DNA sequences from this sample encode an identical CDR3 as well. The called J gene is TRGJ1 or TRGJ2, whereas the V gene has no call. The CDR3 loop spans 11 amino acids. The CDR3 DNA sequence: TGTGCCACCTGGGACGGTTATAAGAAACTCTTT. Translated, it gives CATWDGYKKLF.

Comment on this clone: Distinct nucleotide sequences in the sample also encode this CDR3. This chain links TRGV5 with TRGJP2. TCRdb is silent on the J gene; assignment here came from matching the DNA to germline. J was trimmed by 3 bases and V by 0 bases; bases with no gene match: 1. Germline V gives CDR1 VINAFY, CDR2 YDVSNSKD. The CDR3 covers 14 residues. Written as DNA, the CDR3 is TGTGCCACCTGGGACAGGTGTAGTGATTGGATCAAGACGTTT. This sequence encodes CATWDRCSDWIKTF.

The chain employs TRGV9 and TRGJ1 or TRGJ2. Germline matching of the DNA provided the J gene here, since TCRdb leaves it blank. CDR1 is GITISATS and CDR2 is ISYDGTV in the germline V gene (reference sequence). V was pared by 1 base and J by 0 bases, with 3 bases of the junction left unmatched. CDR3 length equals 14 residues. DNA of the CDR3: TGTGCCTTGTGGGAGGTTACGAATTATTATAAGAAACTCTTT. It translates to CALWEVTNYYKKLF.

A remark on this clone: A read error may produce the germline difference seen at one junction end. The chain links TRGV2 to TRGJ1 or TRGJ2. As TCRdb names no J gene, one was assigned here on the basis of a DNA match to germline. This CDR3 is built from 14 residues. CDR1 and CDR2 (germline): EGSNGY, YDSYNSKV. The DNA of the CDR3 is TGTGCCACCTGGGACGTTCAGAATTATGATAAGAAACTCTTT. Amino acids: CATWDVQNYDKKLF.

This clone was seen a handful of times. The chain couples TRGV5 to TRGJ1 or TRGJ2. Assignment of the J gene here rests on matching the DNA to germline, because TCRdb gives none. J was trimmed by 4 bases and V by 0 bases; bases with no gene match: 6. Germline-derived CDR1 and CDR2 are VINAFY and YDVSNSKD. CDR3 length equals 14 residues. The chain's CDR3 is CATWDRRSYYKKLF. Here the CDR3 DNA reads TGTGCCACCTGGGACAGGCGGTCCTATTATAAGAAACTCTTT.

The chain employs TRGV9 and TRGJP1. The J gene was missing in TCRdb and was found by matching the end of the DNA to germline. V gave up 3 bases and J gave up 0 bases; unmatched junction bases: 4. The length of the CDR3 is 15 residues. Germline CDR1 and CDR2: GITISATS and ISYDGTV (reference sequence). CDR3 bases: TGTGCCTTGTGGGAGCCATATACCACTGGTTGGTTCAAGATATTT. This encodes CALWEPYTTGWFKIF.

This sequence joins TRGV8 and TRGJ1 or TRGJ2. The J gene, absent from TCRdb, was called here by matching the DNA to germline. V lost 2 bases and J lost 6; bases outside the gene matches: 4. CDR1 and CDR2 from the germline V gene are VENAVY and YDSYNSRV. This CDR3 has 12 residues. The CDR3 DNA is TGTGCCACCTGGGATATTAGTTATAAGAAACTCTTT. Encoded protein: CATWDISYKKLF.

As for this clone: At one end, the junction sequence differs from germline, possibly due to a read error. The chain employs TRGV2 and TRGJ1 or TRGJ2. In the absence of a J gene in TCRdb, the DNA was matched to germline to assign it here. Germline assignment: CDR1 EGSNGY and CDR2 YDSYNSKV. This CDR3 region has 14 residues. The CDR3 DNA follows: TGTGCCGCCTGGGACGGGCCGGCTTATTATAAGAAACTCTTT. It is translated as CAAWDGPAYYKKLF.

This chain uses TRGV2 with TRGJ1 or TRGJ2. The J gene was not available in TCRdb and was assigned here by matching the DNA to germline segments. In germline, CDR1 is EGSNGY, CDR2 YDSYNSKV. This CDR3 has 14 residues. V shed 0 bases and J 0 bases; nucleotides not matched to a gene: 2. The CDR3 loop reads CATWDGRNYYKKLF. The DNA for the CDR3 is TGTGCCACCTGGGACGGGCGGAATTATTATAAGAAACTCTTT.

V is TRGV3 and J is TRGJ1 or TRGJ2. TCRdb is silent on the J gene; assignment here came from matching the DNA to germline. The CDR3 sequence is 12 residues long. The V gene end was trimmed by 0 bases and the J gene end by 10 bases; junction bases not matched to a gene: 6. The germline CDR1 and CDR2 sequences are VTNTFY and YDVSTARD (reference sequence). In DNA, the CDR3 is TGTGCCACCTGGGACAGGCAGGCGAAGAAACTCTTT. This encodes CATWDRQAKKLF.

The chain carries TRGV8 and TRGJ1 or TRGJ2. The J gene, missing from TCRdb, was assigned here through DNA to germline matching. The germline CDR1 and CDR2 sequences are VENAVY and YDSYNSRV. The V gene end was trimmed by 4 bases and the J gene end by 10 bases; junction bases not matched to a gene: 10. This CDR3 is 12 amino acids long. The CDR3 here is CATWDPEEKKLF. CDR3 in DNA: TGTGCCACCTGGGACCCCGAGGAGAAGAAACTCTTT.

The V and J genes are TRGV3 and TRGJ1 or TRGJ2. TCRdb records no J gene; here it was assigned by comparing the DNA to germline. Germline lookup yields CDR1 VTNTFY and CDR2 YDVSTARD (reference sequence). CDR3 length: 13 residues. J lost 7 bases, V lost 0 bases, and 6 bases had no gene match. The CDR3 DNA is TGTGCCACCTGGGACAGGCAAGGCTATAAGAAACTCTTT. The encoded protein is CATWDRQGYKKLF.

The J gene was not called, though the V gene is TRGV5. The CDR3 spans 10 residues. Germline CDR1 and CDR2: VINAFY and YDVSNSKD. As DNA, the CDR3 is TGTGCCACCTGGGACAGGCGAAACCTCTTT. Translated, it gives CATWDRRNLF.

A note on this clone: One end of the junction fails to match germline, which may point to a read error. The chain employs TRGV4 and TRGJ1 or TRGJ2. The J gene is not listed in TCRdb, so it was assigned here from a DNA match to germline. CDR1 and CDR2 from the germline V gene are EGSTGY and YDSYTSSV. This CDR3 spans 14 amino acids. CDR3 DNA sequence: TGTGCCAACTGGGATGGGCCGATCGTTGGTAAGAAACTCTTT. Encoded protein: CANWDGPIVGKKLF.

This clone was picked up a small number of times. This rearrangement joins TRGV5 to TRGJ1 or TRGJ2. Since TCRdb gives no J gene, matching the DNA to germline was used here to assign it. Losses at the gene ends were 0 bases for V and 11 bases for J; bases not matched to a gene: 7. The CDR3 totals 12 residues. CDR1 VINAFY and CDR2 YDVSNSKD come from the germline V gene. The DNA for the CDR3 is TGTGCCACCTGGGACAGGCACGGGCAGAAACTCTTT. It codes for CATWDRHGQKLF.

The rearrangement links TRGV9 to TRGJ1 or TRGJ2. The CDR3 sequence is 13 residues long. Germline CDR1 reads GITISATS; CDR2 reads ISYDGTV (reference sequence). The ends lost 2 bases at V and 3 bases at J; junction bases unmatched: 4. In nucleotides, the CDR3 is TGTGCCTTGTGGGAGGCGCCTTATTATAAGAAACTCTTT. Encoded protein: CALWEAPYYKKLF.